One T cell receptor (beta chain) is described in this entry. Its antigen remains unknown. This entry is derived from a study of cytomegalovirus exposure and HLA in healthy donors. Study outcomes and limitations: With later analysis, a missense DCLRE1C variant became linked to TCR beta V- and J-gene trimming. Using a false discovery rate of 0.05, a later analysis showed that 15,000 to 20,000 TCR beta sequences were associated with HLA alleles.

Those who donated were healthy bone marrow donors. The CDR3 runs 18 residues. Trimming left V 4 bases short and J 9 bases short, with 31 bases between. The V gene's germline CDR1 is GTSNPN and CDR2 SVGIG (reference sequence). It was with 60 Vbeta and 13 Jbeta primers that the PCR ran. Data came from immunoSEQ multiplex PCR; TCRdb stores just in-frame clones and leaves some out. The sample has 130,000 or so clones, under 85% seen once. The chain couples TRBV30 to TRBJ2-1, with D perhaps matching TRBD1 (6 bases). The TCR sequence derives from a man aged 25 to 40 in good health and CMV-seronegative. Sequencing was carried out using PBMCs. For the CDR3, the DNA is TGTGCCTGGACCCCAAGTGTATGGGGGCGGCGAGTGTCTCGTGAGCAGTTCTTC. Amino acid sequence: CAWTPSVWGRRVSREQFF. The variable domain in full, completed from reference TRBV30 and TRBJ2-1, reads SQTIHQWPATLVQPVGSPLSLECTVEGTSNPNLYWYRQAAGRGLQLLFYSVGIGQISSEVPQNLSASRPQDRQFILSSKKLLLSDSGFYLCAWTPSVWGRRVSREQFFGPGTRLTVL.